This T cell receptor (beta chain) was captured by sequencing in a study of T cell responses to AZD1222 COVID-19 vaccine. This clone came up a few times. TCRdb's copy holds only in-frame clones and misses some; the assay was immunoSEQ multiplex PCR. The repertoire holds roughly 120,000 clones, with more than 80% as singletons. This CDR3 spans 12 amino acids. Germline V lookup: CDR1 SEHNR, CDR2 FQNEAQ (reference sequence). The V gene lost 4 bases and the J gene lost 5 bases, with 8 bases spanning the gap. The rearrangement links TRBV7-9 to TRBJ1-1, with unresolved D. This receptor was identified in an adult who received the AZD1222 COVID-19 vaccine. Sample: peripheral blood, taken 28 days after the second AZD1222 dose. The CDR3 here is CASSWRWTEAFF. The CDR3 nucleotides are TGTGCCAGCAGCTGGAGATGGACTGAAGCTTTCTTT.